Shown below are 16 T cell receptor beta chains from a single sample sequenced in a study of blood T cell repertoires in COVID-19. The assay was immunoSEQ multiplex PCR, and TCRdb's table has in-frame clones only and misses some. The sample yields 200,000 to 250,000 clones, roughly 85% seen once. Source material: peripheral blood. These receptors were taken from a woman younger than 30 with acute or convalescent COVID-19.

The chain links TRBV25-1 to TRBJ1-1; TRBD1 agrees at 7 bases. V trimming: 7 bases; J trimming: 8 bases; junction bases outside the gene matches: 7. Germline V gene sequence: CDR1 MGHDK, CDR2 SYGVNS. This CDR3 is 12 amino acids long. CDR3: CASTAGTAEAFF. In DNA, the CDR3 is TGTGCCAGCACCGCCGGGACAGCCGAAGCTTTCTTT. Combining the CDR3 with reference TRBV25-1 and TRBJ1-1 gives the whole variable domain EADIYQTPRYLVIGTGKKITLECSQTMGHDKMYWYQQDPGMELHLIHYSYGVNSTEKGDLSSESTVSRIRTEHFPLTLESARPSHTSQYLCASTAGTAEAFFGQGTRLTVV.

The chain combines TRBV5-4 with TRBJ2-1; 13 nucleotides agree with TRBD2. The CDR3 loop spans 15 amino acids. V was clipped by 4 bases and J by 7 bases; unmatched bases: 5. Germline CDR1 SGHNT, CDR2 YYREEE (reference sequence). The CDR3 sequence: CASSRTSGRGNEQFF. The CDR3 region has the DNA TGTGCCAGCAGCCGGACTAGCGGGAGAGGGAATGAGCAGTTCTTC.

The V gene is TRBV7-3, the J gene TRBJ2-5; TRBD2 is a possible D gene (6 bases). With 3 bases removed from V and 5 bases from J, the gap between germline ends came to 13 bases. Germline V gives CDR1 SGHTA, CDR2 FQGTGA. The CDR3 is 14 residues long. DNA of the CDR3: TGTGCCAGCAGCTTGGCGGGGTGGGGGGAGACCCAGTACTTC. Its protein product is CASSLAGWGETQYF.

V gene TRBV18 combines with J gene TRBJ2-7, with D maybe TRBD1 (6 bases). The germline V and J ends were trimmed by 3 bases and 7 bases, with 10 bases remaining between them. From germline, CDR1 is KGHSH and CDR2 LQKENI. The CDR3 has 12 residues. CDR3: CASSPGTGEQYF. The CDR3 bases are TGTGCCAGCTCACCGGGAACAGGGGAGCAGTACTTC.

V gene TRBV6-2 or TRBV6-3 combines with J gene TRBJ1-5, with TRBD1 as a possible D gene (6 bases). Germline-derived CDR1 and CDR2 are MNHEY and SVGEGT. With 2 bases removed from V and 3 bases from J, the gap between germline ends came to 14 bases. The CDR3 is made up of 16 amino acids. CDR3 DNA: TGTGCCAGCAGTTACGGCCAGGGGTCATACAATCAGCCCCAGCATTTT. Amino acids: CASSYGQGSYNQPQHF.

The gene calls are TRBV6-1 and TRBJ2-5; tentatively, D is TRBD1 (6 bases). Germline V lookup: CDR1 MNHNS, CDR2 SASEGT. The CDR3 loop spans 16 amino acids. V gave up 4 bases and J gave up 2 bases, with 17 bases separating them. The CDR3: CASSVNRDPLQETQYF. CDR3 coding DNA: TGTGCCAGCAGTGTGAACAGGGACCCGTTACAAGAGACCCAGTACTTC.

The V call is TRBV19, the J call TRBJ1-2; D gene unclear. Germline V gene sequence: CDR1 LNHDA, CDR2 SQIVND (reference sequence). Between the trimmed V and J ends, which lost 4 bases and 2 bases, there was a span of 17 bases. This CDR3 is 16 amino acids long. The CDR3 region has the DNA TGTGCCAGTAGTACAACCGATATCCGGGTGAACTATGGCTACACCTTC. It codes for CASSTTDIRVNYGYTF.

Only one count was recorded for this clone. The chain uses TRBV5-4 and TRBJ2-5, with 7 bases fitting TRBD1. CDR3 size: 14 residues. V dropped 5 bases and J dropped 2; count of bases not matched to a gene: 6. CDR1 and CDR2 from the germline V gene are SGHNT and YYREEE (reference sequence). The CDR3 bases are TGTGCCAGCAGTAACCGGGACAGACAAGAGACCCAGTACTTC. This gives the protein CASSNRDRQETQYF.

The chain joins TRBV4-3 to TRBJ2-2; maybe TRBD1 (6 bases). Germline CDR1 reads LGHNA; CDR2 reads YSLEER. This CDR3 is 16 amino acids long. V lost 6 bases and J lost 0, with 14 bases in between. CDR3 nucleotides: TGCGCCAGCAGGGACCGTGGGACAACGAACACCGGGGAGCTGTTTTTT. Translated, it gives CASRDRGTTNTGELFF.

This sequence joins TRBV24-1 and TRBJ1-2, with TRBD1 as a possible D gene (6 bases). The V end lost 3 bases, the J end lost 4 bases, and 8 bases lay between the germline ends. This CDR3 is 13 amino acids long. Germline V gene data show CDR1 as KGHDR and CDR2 as SFDVKD. The CDR3 sequence: CATSDGQSYGYTF. The CDR3 region has the DNA TGTGCCACCAGTGATGGACAGAGCTATGGCTACACCTTC.

The V gene is TRBV6-1, the J gene TRBJ2-3; 7 bases are a match to TRBD2. Trimming cost V 2 bases and J 5 bases; bases outside gene matches: 13. Germline-derived CDR1 and CDR2 are MNHNS and SASEGT. The CDR3 has 17 amino acids. For the CDR3, the DNA is TGTGCCAGCAGTGAAAAGGATGCGGGAGTACGTTTAGATACGCAGTATTTT. It encodes CASSEKDAGVRLDTQYF.

This clone has just one count. The chain links TRBV7-9 to TRBJ2-5; TRBD1 matches at 9 bases. Germline V gene sequence: CDR1 SEHNR, CDR2 FQNEAQ (reference sequence). The CDR3 runs to 15 residues. V trimming: 5 bases; J trimming: 2 bases; junction bases outside the gene matches: 6. CDR3 amino acids: CASSVHRGLQETQYF. The CDR3 DNA reads as TGTGCCAGCAGCGTCCACAGGGGGCTGCAAGAGACCCAGTACTTC.

The CDR3 reads CASSLVGGSPTYEQYF. The CDR3 DNA reads TGTGCCAGCAGTTTAGTTGGGGGGAGTCCGACCTACGAGCAGTACTTC. This chain uses TRBV27 with TRBJ2-7; tentative D call: TRBD2 (6 bases). The CDR3 has 16 amino acids. Trimming cost V 2 bases and J 2 bases, with 16 bases left between them. CDR1 and CDR2 from the germline V gene are MNHEY and SMNVEV (reference sequence).

This clone was found once. The rearrangement links TRBV7-9 to TRBJ2-3, with 15 bases fitting TRBD2. Germline V gene lookup returns CDR1 SEHNR and CDR2 FQNEAQ (reference sequence). The CDR3 extends over 19 amino acids. V was pared by 5 bases and J by 8 bases, with 17 bases of the junction left unmatched. CDR3 loop: CASSPGTSGRTLSQGTQYF. The DNA for the CDR3 is TGTGCCAGCAGCCCCGGGACTAGCGGGAGGACCCTCTCACAGGGTACGCAGTATTTT.

V gene TRBV19 combines with J gene TRBJ2-1; 7 bases agree with TRBD2. There are 15 residues in the CDR3. Germline CDR1 LNHDA, CDR2 SQIVND (reference sequence). Germline trimming cut 6 bases from V and 0 bases from J; bases unmatched to any gene: 5. CDR3 residues: CASSTTGGSYNEQFF. Here the CDR3 DNA reads TGTGCCAGTAGCACCACGGGAGGCTCCTACAATGAGCAGTTCTTC.

The V gene is TRBV10-3, the J gene TRBJ2-1, with 9 bases lining up with TRBD2. Germline V CDR1 and CDR2: ENHRY, SYGVKD. The CDR3 spans 16 residues. V shed 6 bases, J shed 3 bases, and the junction held 9 bases outside the gene matches. CDR3 nucleotide sequence: TGTGCCATCAGAGCCTCCCTAGCGGGAAGCTACAATGAGCAGTTCTTC. Translation: CAIRASLAGSYNEQFF.